The clone carrying this T cell receptor beta chain has a handful of counts. The record originates from a study of PD-L1 blockade in urothelial cancer. The sample's time point: pretreatment peripheral blood. The CDR3 is made up of 13 amino acids. Trimming cost V 4 bases and J 2 bases, with 8 bases left between them. Germline CDR1 and CDR2: SQVTM and ANQGSEA. Only in-frame clones appear in the TCRdb table, and some are missing; sequencing was by immunoSEQ multiplex PCR. The table has 35,000 to 40,000 clones, around four fifths seen once. The sequencing used PBMCs, collected around atezolizumab (anti-PD-L1) treatment. This TCR was sampled from a man older than 75 with urothelial cancer. J is TRBJ2-2 and V is TRBV29-1; D uncertain. CDR3 loop: CSVAVPNTGELFF. The CDR3 bases are TGCAGCGTTGCCGTCCCCAACACCGGGGAGCTGTTTTTT.